This T cell receptor (beta chain) was documented in a study of CD8 T cells in Susac syndrome. RNA amounts of roughly 0.45 to 1 ug underwent reverse transcription with random hexamers. The authors amplified TCR beta CDR3 across 54 Vbeta and 13 Jbeta using immunoSEQ multiplex PCR. TCRdb independently ran MiXCR on the immunoSEQ multiplex PCR reads; one entry per CDR3 protein. The data contain a few hundred thousand distinct CDR3 sequences, roughly 85% of them singletons. The CDR3 extends over 15 amino acids. Germline V CDR1 and CDR2: SGHAT, FQNNGV. V lost 1 base, J lost 7 bases, and 10 bases stayed unmatched.

The specimen sequenced was CD8+ T cells from PBMCs. The origin of this receptor is a human donor with multiple sclerosis. The chain combines TRBV11-2 with TRBJ2-7; 7 bases map to TRBD2. In nucleotides, the CDR3 is TGTGCCAGCAGCTTAGGGGCTAGCGGTTCGGATGAGCAGTACTTC. Protein sequence: CASSLGASGSDEQYF. Using reference TRBV11-2 and TRBJ2-7 for the parts outside the CDR3, the full variable domain is EAGVAQSPRYKIIEKRQSVAFWCNPISGHATLYWYQQILGQGPKLLIQFQNNGVVDDSQLPKDRFSAERLKGVDSTLKIQPAKLEDSAVYLCASSLGASGSDEQYFGPGTRLTVT.